The entry below gives a single TCR beta chain sequence along with its context. Naive CD8 cells lacked CD45RO, underwent positive selection for CCR7 and left out terminally differentiated effector memory CD45RA+ cells. Every donor was a Caucasian adult from Nashville, Tennessee. The data are from a study of shared clonotypes between healthy human individuals. The protocol was immunoSEQ multiplex PCR, while the TCRdb copy is restricted to in-frame clones and leaves out a portion. The table records just over 2,000,000 clones, about 95% of them present only once. The sequenced sample consisted of naive CD8+ T cells sorted from blood. The TCR sequence derives from a man between 18 and 35 years old in good health.

The CDR3 protein is CASSLADSGSYEQYF. Here the CDR3 DNA reads TGTGCCAGCAGCTTAGCAGATAGCGGGAGCTACGAGCAGTACTTC. This sequence joins TRBV11-3 and TRBJ2-7, with 9 bases lining up with TRBD2. J was trimmed by 3 bases and V by 1 base; bases with no gene match: 4. The germline CDR1 and CDR2 sequences are SGHNT and YENEEA. This CDR3 contains 15 residues. The full variable domain, rest sourced from reference TRBV11-3 and TRBJ2-7, is EAGVVQSPRYKIIEKKQPVAFWCNPISGHNTLYWYLQNLGQGPELLIRYENEEAVDDSQLPKDRFSAERLKGVDSTLKIQPAELGDSAVYLCASSLADSGSYEQYFGPGTRLTVT.